These T cell receptor beta chains were read from a single sample in a study of T cell repertoires and Cas9 in healthy adults. Using immunoSEQ multiplex PCR, the repertoire was profiled, and TCRdb retains in-frame clones only, with some absent. The sample gives around 25,000 clones, over 85% of which show up once; 0.69% is in the top ten. The specimen sequenced was CD4+ effector T cells (CD127+, CD25-, CD137-, CD154-) from PBMCs; culture status not recorded. The receptors come from a human donor in good health. Both conserved end residues are part of each CDR3. A D gene is named only where the DNA matches it firmly. The listing skips clone size in some rows; elsewhere it reads once, few, many or a size class.

v_gene	j_gene	abundance	d_gene	CDR3aa	CDR3nt
TRBV2	TRBJ1-1	NA	NA	CASGGLGGNTEAFF	TGTGCCAGCGGGGGGCTGGGCGGCAACACTGAAGCTTTCTTT
TRBV5-1	TRBJ2-7	NA	NA	CASSLLAGKTYEQYF	TGCGCCAGCAGCTTGCTAGCAGGGAAAACTTACGAGCAGTACTTC
TRBV7-7	TRBJ2-1	NA	TRBD1	CASSLADRGNEQFF	TGTGCCAGCAGCTTAGCGGACAGGGGCAATGAGCAGTTCTTC
TRBV10-1	TRBJ2-1	NA	NA	CASRKWTSNEQFF	TGCGCCAGCAGAAAATGGACGTCCAATGAGCAGTTCTTC
TRBV7-6	TRBJ2-7	once	NA	CASSLGGGTAGYEQYF	TGTGCCAGCAGCTTAGGGGGGGGGACAGCAGGCTACGAGCAGTACTTC
TRBV4-1	TRBJ2-1	NA	TRBD1	CASSQPTGRSYNEQFF	TGCGCCAGCAGCCAACCGACAGGGCGCTCCTACAATGAGCAGTTCTTC
TRBV5-1	TRBJ2-7	once	TRBD1	CASSSGTARRSEQYF	TGCGCCAGCAGCTCGGGGACAGCCCGTAGGTCCGAGCAGTACTTC
TRBV18	TRBJ2-2	NA	NA	CASSLGRLRGSGELFF	TGTGCCAGCTCACTCGGACGTCTAAGGGGTTCCGGGGAGCTGTTTTTT
TRBV6-1	TRBJ1-1	NA	TRBD1	CASSWTGIMNTEAFF	TGTGCCAGCTCATGGACAGGGATCATGAACACTGAAGCTTTCTTT
TRBV4-2	TRBJ1-2	NA	NA	CASSQDPSENYGYTF	TGTGCCAGCAGCCAAGACCCCTCGGAGAACTATGGCTACACCTTC
TRBV4-2	TRBJ2-7	NA	TRBD1	CASSQADRAATYEQYF	TGTGCCAGCAGCCAAGCCGACAGGGCAGCGACCTACGAGCAGTACTTC
TRBV27	TRBJ2-7	NA	NA	CASSLSSRGPLYGQYF	TGTGCCAGCAGTTTATCGTCTCGAGGCCCACTCTACGGGCAGTATTTC
TRBV10-3	TRBJ1-1	NA	NA	CAISERRSAEAFF	TGTGCCATCAGTGAGAGGCGTAGCGCTGAAGCTTTCTTT
TRBV7-2	TRBJ1-2	NA	TRBD1	CASSLEYRGYGYTF	TGTGCCAGCAGCTTAGAGTACAGGGGATATGGCTACACCTTC
TRBV7-9	TRBJ1-1	NA	NA	CASSLMGHRVGSFF	TGTGCCAGCAGCCTTATGGGGCACAGGGTGGGTTCTTTCTTT
TRBV5-8	TRBJ2-2	NA	TRBD2	CASSKGLATNTGELFF	TGTGCCAGCAGCAAGGGACTAGCGACGAACACCGGGGAGCTGTTTTTT
TRBV6-5	TRBJ1-4	NA	NA	CASSEALREKLFF	TGTGCCAGCAGTGAAGCGCTTCGCGAAAAACTGTTTTTT
TRBV11-3	TRBJ2-7	NA	NA	CASSLDGDSYEQYF	TGTGCCAGCAGCTTAGACGGGGACTCCTACGAGCAGTACTTC
TRBV7-9	TRBJ2-7	few	NA	CASSLGGGPTSYEQYF	TGTGCCAGCAGCTTAGGAGGGGGGCCTACTTCCTACGAGCAGTACTTC
TRBV19	TRBJ2-1	NA	NA	CASRGSYNEQFF	TGTGCCAGTAGGGGCTCCTACAATGAGCAGTTCTTC
TRBV11-3	TRBJ1-4	few	NA	CASSPSYEKLFF	TGTGCCAGCAGCCCTAGCTATGAAAAACTGTTTTTT
TRBV2	TRBJ2-1	NA	NA	CASTLQGFSYNEQFF	TGTGCCAGCACCTTACAGGGCTTCTCCTACAATGAGCAGTTCTTC
TRBV29-1	TRBJ1-1	few	NA	CSAIMGGDEAFF	TGCAGCGCCATTATGGGGGGGGATGAAGCTTTCTTT
TRBV6-1	TRBJ1-5	NA	NA	CASSPQRRAQHF	TGTGCCAGCAGCCCACAGCGTCGGGCCCAGCATTTT
TRBV2	TRBJ1-1	once	NA	CASSGFSGRANTEAFF	TGTGCCAGCAGTGGATTCTCGGGACGGGCGAACACTGAAGCTTTCTTT
TRBV18	TRBJ2-1	few	NA	CASSPNLDEQFF	TGTGCCAGCTCACCAAATCTCGATGAGCAGTTCTTC
TRBV11-2	TRBJ2-3	NA	NA	CASSLAGTRPTDTQYF	TGTGCCAGCAGCTTAGCCGGGACCAGACCCACAGATACGCAGTATTTT
TRBV6-5	TRBJ1-1	few	TRBD1	CASQIRDRNTEAFF	TGTGCCAGCCAAATCCGGGACAGGAACACTGAAGCTTTCTTT
TRBV7-9	TRBJ2-5	once	TRBD1	CASSPRGGTGWRGQETQYF	TGTGCCAGCAGCCCTCGGGGTGGGACAGGGTGGCGTGGCCAAGAGACCCAGTACTTC
TRBV4-1	TRBJ2-3	NA	NA	CASSHLRGSGTDTQYF	TGCGCCAGCAGCCACCTACGGGGTAGCGGCACAGATACGCAGTATTTT
TRBV18	TRBJ2-7	once	TRBD2	CASSSTSGGIYEQYF	TGTGCCAGCTCATCGACTAGCGGGGGAATCTACGAGCAGTACTTC
TRBV6-1	TRBJ1-2	NA	NA	CASSERGSGGFSGYTF	TGTGCCAGCAGTGAACGGGGCAGCGGGGGTTTTAGCGGCTACACCTTC
TRBV5-5	TRBJ2-7	NA	TRBD1	CASSPGQGVYEQYF	TGTGCCAGCAGCCCGGGACAGGGGGTCTACGAGCAGTACTTC
TRBV5-8	TRBJ1-6	NA	NA	CASSLGIGNSPLHF	TGTGCCAGCAGCTTGGGGATAGGTAATTCACCCCTCCACTTT
TRBV6-1	TRBJ2-5	NA	TRBD2	CASSRGDETQYF	TGTGCCAGCAGTCGGGGGGATGAGACCCAGTACTTC
TRBV15	TRBJ1-3	NA	NA	CATSTPPSQVGVRNTIYF	TGTGCCACCAGCACGCCTCCCTCCCAGGTGGGGGTACGAAACACCATATATTTT
TRBV7-6	TRBJ2-1	NA	NA	CASSSLQGQSYNEQFF	TGTGCCAGCAGCTCCCTACAGGGTCAATCCTACAATGAGCAGTTCTTC
TRBV7-6	TRBJ2-5	NA	NA	CASSSSFGAGETQYF	TGTGCCAGCAGCTCCTCTTTTGGGGCGGGGGAGACCCAGTACTTC
TRBV19	TRBJ1-3	NA	NA	CASSLGQIFSGNTIYF	TGTGCCAGTAGCTTAGGACAGATTTTCTCTGGAAACACCATATATTTT
TRBV6-1	TRBJ1-2	NA	NA	CASSEMAEYYGYTF	TGTGCCAGCAGTGAGATGGCAGAGTACTATGGCTACACCTTC
TRBV6-1	TRBJ1-1	once	NA	CASQIYGTEAFF	TGTGCCAGCCAAATATATGGCACTGAAGCTTTCTTT
TRBV6-5	TRBJ1-4	NA	NA	CASRRDQGGKLFF	TGTGCCAGCAGGAGGGACCAAGGGGGAAAACTGTTTTTT
TRBV28	TRBJ2-7	NA	NA	CASSLQGSYEQYF	TGTGCCAGCAGTTTACAGGGGTCCTACGAGCAGTACTTC
TRBV7-8	TRBJ2-7	NA	NA	CASSLGFYEQYF	TGTGCCAGCAGCTTAGGGTTTTACGAGCAGTACTTC
TRBV25-1	TRBJ1-4	NA	NA	CASSEARWEKLFF	TGTGCCAGCAGTGAAGCCCGCTGGGAAAAACTGTTTTTT
TRBV6-1	TRBJ1-1	NA	NA	CASSKTVNTEAFF	TGTGCCAGCAGTAAGACAGTGAACACTGAAGCTTTCTTT
TRBV20-1	TRBJ1-1	NA	NA	CSAESGGNAFF	TGCAGTGCAGAAAGTGGAGGGAACGCTTTCTTT
TRBV4-1	TRBJ2-2	NA	NA	CASSQVGNWELFF	TGCGCCAGCAGCCAAGTGGGGAACTGGGAGCTGTTTTTT
TRBV19	TRBJ1-6	NA	NA	CASSIGGRVESPLHF	TGTGCCAGTAGTATAGGCGGCAGGGTAGAATCACCCCTCCACTTT